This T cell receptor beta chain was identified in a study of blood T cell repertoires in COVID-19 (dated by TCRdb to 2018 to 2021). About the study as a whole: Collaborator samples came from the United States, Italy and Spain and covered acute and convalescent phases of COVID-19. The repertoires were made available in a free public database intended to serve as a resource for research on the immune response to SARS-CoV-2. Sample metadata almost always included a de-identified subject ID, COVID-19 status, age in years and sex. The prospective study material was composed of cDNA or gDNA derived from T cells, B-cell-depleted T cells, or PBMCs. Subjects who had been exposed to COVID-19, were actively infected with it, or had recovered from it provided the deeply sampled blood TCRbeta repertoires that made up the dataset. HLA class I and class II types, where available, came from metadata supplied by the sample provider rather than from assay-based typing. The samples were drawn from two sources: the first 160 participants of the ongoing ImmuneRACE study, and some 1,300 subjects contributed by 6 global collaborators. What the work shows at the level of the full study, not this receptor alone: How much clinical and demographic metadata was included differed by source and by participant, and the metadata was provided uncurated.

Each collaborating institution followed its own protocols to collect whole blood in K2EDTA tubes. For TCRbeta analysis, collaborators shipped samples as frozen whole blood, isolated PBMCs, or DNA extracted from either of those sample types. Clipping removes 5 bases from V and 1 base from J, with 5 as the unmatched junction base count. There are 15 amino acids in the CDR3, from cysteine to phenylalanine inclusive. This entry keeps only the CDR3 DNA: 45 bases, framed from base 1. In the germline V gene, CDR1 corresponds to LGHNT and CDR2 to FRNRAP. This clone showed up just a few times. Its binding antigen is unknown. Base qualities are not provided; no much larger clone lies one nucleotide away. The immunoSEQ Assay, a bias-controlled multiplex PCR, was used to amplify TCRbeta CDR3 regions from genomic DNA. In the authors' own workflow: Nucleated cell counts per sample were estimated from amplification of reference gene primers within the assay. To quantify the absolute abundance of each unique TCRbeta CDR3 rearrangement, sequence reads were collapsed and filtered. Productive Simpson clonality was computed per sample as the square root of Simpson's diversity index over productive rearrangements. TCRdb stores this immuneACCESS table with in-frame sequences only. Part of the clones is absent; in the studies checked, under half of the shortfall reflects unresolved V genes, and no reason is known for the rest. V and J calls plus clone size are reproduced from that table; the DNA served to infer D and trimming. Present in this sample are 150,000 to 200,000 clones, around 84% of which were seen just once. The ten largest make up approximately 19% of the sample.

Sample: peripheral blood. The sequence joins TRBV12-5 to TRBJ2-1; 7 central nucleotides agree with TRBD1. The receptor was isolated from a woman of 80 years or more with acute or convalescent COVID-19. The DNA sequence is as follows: TGTGCTAGTGGTCTACAGGGGATATCCTACAATGAGCAGTTCTTC. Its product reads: CASGLQGISYNEQFF.